A single TCR beta chain is shown here with its context. The antigen is undetermined. This specimen comes from a study of shared clonotypes between healthy human individuals. Study-wide results and caveats: Estimated richness values were generally larger in naive subsets than in memory subsets.

Assay: immunoSEQ multiplex PCR; the TCRdb copy retains only in-frame clones and omits some. The table lists millions of clones, around 93% of them singletons. Naive CD8 cells lacked CD45RO and underwent positive selection for CCR7, leaving out terminally differentiated effector memory CD45RA+ cells. The TCR comes from a man between 18 and 35 years old in good health. Some clones in this sample may be carry-over from other donors' samples. Sequencing was done on a sample of naive CD8+ T cells from PBMCs.

CDR3 DNA sequence: TGCGCCAGCAGTGAGTTGTTCAGCCCCGGGGCCTACGAGCAGTACTTC. Translating it yields CASSELFSPGAYEQYF. The J gene is TRBJ2-7, the V gene TRBV10-2; TRBD2 is a possible D gene (5 bases). The V end was cut by 1 base, the J end by 2 bases, with 15 bases between. Looked up from germline, CDR1 is WSHSY and CDR2 is SAAADI. The CDR3 loop spans 16 amino acids.